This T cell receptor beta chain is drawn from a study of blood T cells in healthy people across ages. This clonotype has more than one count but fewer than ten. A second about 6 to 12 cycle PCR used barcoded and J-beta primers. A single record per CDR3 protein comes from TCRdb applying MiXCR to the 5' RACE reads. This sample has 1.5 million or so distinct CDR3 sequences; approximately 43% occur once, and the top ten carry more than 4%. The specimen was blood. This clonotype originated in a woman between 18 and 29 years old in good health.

The CDR3: CASSIFWTGASGANVLTF. The CDR3, as DNA: TGTGCCAGCAGTATATTCTGGACAGGGGCCTCTGGGGCCAACGTCCTGACTTTC. The chain couples TRBV12-3 or TRBV12-4 to TRBJ2-6, with TRBD1 matching over 9 bases. The junction had 8 bases not matched to a gene; V was cut back by 5 bases and J by 0 bases. The CDR3 is 18 residues long.